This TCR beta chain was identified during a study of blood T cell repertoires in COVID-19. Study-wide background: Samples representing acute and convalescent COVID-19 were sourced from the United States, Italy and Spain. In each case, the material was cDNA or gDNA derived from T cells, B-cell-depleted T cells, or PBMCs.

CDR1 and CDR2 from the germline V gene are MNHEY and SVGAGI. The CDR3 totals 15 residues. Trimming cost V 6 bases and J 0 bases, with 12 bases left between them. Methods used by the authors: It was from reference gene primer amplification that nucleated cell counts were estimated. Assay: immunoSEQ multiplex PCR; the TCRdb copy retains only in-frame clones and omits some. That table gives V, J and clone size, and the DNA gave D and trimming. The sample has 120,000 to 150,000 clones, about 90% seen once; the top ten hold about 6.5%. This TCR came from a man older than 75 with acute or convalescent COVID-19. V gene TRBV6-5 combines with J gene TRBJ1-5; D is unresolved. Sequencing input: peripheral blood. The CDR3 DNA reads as TGTGCCAGCAGACCGACACGGGATAGCAATCAGCCCCAGCATTTT. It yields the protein CASRPTRDSNQPQHF.